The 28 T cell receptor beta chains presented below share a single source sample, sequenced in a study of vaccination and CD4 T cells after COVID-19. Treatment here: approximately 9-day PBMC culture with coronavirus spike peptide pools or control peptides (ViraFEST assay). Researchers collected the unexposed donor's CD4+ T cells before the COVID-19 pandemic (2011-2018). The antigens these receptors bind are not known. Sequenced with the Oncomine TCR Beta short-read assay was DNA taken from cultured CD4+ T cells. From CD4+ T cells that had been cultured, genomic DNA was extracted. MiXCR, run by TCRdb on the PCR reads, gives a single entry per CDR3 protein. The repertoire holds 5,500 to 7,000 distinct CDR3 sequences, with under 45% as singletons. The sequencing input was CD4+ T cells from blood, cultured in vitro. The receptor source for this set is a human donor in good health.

CDR3 sequence reads: CSVDKQGTSYLNTEAFF. The CDR3 nucleotides are TGCAGCGTGGATAAACAGGGTACAAGTTACCTGAACACTGAAGCTTTCTTT. This rearrangement joins TRBV29-1 to TRBJ1-1, with a weak D call TRBD1 (6 bases). Trimming pared 6 bases from V and 0 bases from J, leaving 23 bases between. Per germline, CDR1 SQVTM and CDR2 ANQGSEA. The CDR3 spans 17 residues.

CDR3 residues: CASSRSGGSEDGYTF. Written as DNA, the CDR3 is TGCGCCAGCAGCCGATCCGGGGGTAGTGAGGATGGCTACACCTTC. The V and J genes are TRBV5-1 and TRBJ1-2; TRBD1 is a possible D gene (5 bases). Germline V lookup: CDR1 SGHRS, CDR2 YFSETQ. V dropped 4 bases and J dropped 6 bases, with 19 bases sitting between them. This CDR3 is 15 amino acids long.

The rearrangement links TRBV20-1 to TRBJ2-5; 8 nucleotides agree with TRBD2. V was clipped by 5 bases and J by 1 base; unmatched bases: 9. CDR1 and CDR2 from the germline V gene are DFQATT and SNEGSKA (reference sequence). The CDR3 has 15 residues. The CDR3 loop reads CSAEAGEGPQETQYF. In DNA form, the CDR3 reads TGCAGTGCTGAAGCGGGAGAGGGGCCCCAAGAGACCCAGTACTTC.

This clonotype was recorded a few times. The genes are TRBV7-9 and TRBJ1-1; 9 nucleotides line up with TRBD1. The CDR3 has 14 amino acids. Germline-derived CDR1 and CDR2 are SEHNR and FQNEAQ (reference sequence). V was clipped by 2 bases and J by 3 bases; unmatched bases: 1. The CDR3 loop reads CASSLRTGDTEAFF. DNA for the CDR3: TGTGCCAGCAGCTTACGGACAGGGGACACTGAAGCTTTCTTT.

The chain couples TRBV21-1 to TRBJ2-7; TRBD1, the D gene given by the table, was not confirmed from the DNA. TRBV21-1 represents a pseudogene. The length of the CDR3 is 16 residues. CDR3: CASSKGGQGHSYEQYF. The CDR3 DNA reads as TGTGCCAGCAGCAAAGGGGGACAGGGTCACTCCTACGAGCAGTACTTC.

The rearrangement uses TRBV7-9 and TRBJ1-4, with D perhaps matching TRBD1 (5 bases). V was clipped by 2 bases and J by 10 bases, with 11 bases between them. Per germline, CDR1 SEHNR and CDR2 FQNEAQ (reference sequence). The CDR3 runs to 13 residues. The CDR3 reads CASSLLGGGKLFF. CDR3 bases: TGTGCCAGCAGCTTACTGGGGGGGGGAAAACTGTTTTTT.

CDR3 sequence: CASSQHQGDYTEAFF. The CDR3 DNA reads as TGTGCCAGCAGCCAACATCAAGGGGACTACACTGAAGCTTTCTTT. The chain recombines TRBV7-9 with TRBJ1-1; a weak D match, TRBD1 (5 bases). This CDR3 spans 15 amino acids. Germline CDR1 is SEHNR and CDR2 is FQNEAQ (reference sequence). Trimming took 5 bases from V and 3 from J, leaving 16 bases between them.

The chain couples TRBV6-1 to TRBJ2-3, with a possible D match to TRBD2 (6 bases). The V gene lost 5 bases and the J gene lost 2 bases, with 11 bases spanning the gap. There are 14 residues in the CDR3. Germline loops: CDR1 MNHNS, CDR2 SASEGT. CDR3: CASSPGLPTDTQYF. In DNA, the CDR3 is TGTGCCAGCAGTCCGGGACTTCCCACAGATACGCAGTATTTT.

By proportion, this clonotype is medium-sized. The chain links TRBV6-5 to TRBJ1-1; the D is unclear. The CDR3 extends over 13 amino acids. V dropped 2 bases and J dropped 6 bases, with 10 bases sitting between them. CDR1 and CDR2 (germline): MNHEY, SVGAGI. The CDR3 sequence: CASSYLGNAEAFF. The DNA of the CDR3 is TGTGCCAGCAGTTACCTGGGAAATGCTGAAGCTTTCTTT.

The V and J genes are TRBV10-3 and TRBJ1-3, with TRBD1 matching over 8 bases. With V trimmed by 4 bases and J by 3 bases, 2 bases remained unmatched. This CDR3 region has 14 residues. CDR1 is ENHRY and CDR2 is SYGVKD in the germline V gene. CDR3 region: CAISGQGNGNTIYF. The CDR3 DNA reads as TGTGCCATCAGTGGACAGGGGAATGGAAACACCATATATTTT.

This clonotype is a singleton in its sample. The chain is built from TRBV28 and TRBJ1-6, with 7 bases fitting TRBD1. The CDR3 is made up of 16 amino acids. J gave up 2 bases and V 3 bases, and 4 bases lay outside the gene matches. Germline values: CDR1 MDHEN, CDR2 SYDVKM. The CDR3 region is CASSFGTATYNSPLHF. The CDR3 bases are TGTGCCAGCAGTTTTGGGACAGCGACCTATAATTCACCCCTCCACTTT.

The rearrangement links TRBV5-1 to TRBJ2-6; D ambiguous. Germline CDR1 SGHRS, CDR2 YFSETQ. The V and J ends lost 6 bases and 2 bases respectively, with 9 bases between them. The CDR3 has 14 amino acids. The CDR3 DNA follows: TGCGCCAGCACCCCGACTGCTGGGGCCAACGTCCTGACTTTC. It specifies CASTPTAGANVLTF.

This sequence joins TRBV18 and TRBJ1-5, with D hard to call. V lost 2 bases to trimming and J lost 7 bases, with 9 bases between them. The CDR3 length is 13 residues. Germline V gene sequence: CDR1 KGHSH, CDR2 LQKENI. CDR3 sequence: CASSPYREQPQHF. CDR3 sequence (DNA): TGTGCCAGCTCACCATACCGGGAGCAGCCCCAGCATTTT.

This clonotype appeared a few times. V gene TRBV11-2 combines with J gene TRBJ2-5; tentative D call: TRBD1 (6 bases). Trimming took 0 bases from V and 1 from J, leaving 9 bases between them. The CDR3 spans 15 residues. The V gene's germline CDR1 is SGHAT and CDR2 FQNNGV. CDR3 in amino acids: CASSLDGTSQETQYF. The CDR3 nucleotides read TGTGCCAGCAGCTTAGACGGGACATCCCAAGAGACCCAGTACTTC. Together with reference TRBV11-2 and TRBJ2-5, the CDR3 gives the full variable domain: EAGVAQSPRYKIIEKRQSVAFWCNPISGHATLYWYQQILGQGPKLLIQFQNNGVVDDSQLPKDRFSAERLKGVDSTLKIQPAKLEDSAVYLCASSLDGTSQETQYFGPGTRLLVL.

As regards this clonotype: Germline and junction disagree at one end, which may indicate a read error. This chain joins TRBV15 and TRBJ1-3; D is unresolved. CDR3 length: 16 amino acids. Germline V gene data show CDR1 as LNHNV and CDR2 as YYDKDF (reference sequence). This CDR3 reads CATSSRTISSGSTIYF. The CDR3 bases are TGTGCCACCAGCTCTAGGACCATAAGCTCTGGAAGCACCATATATTTT.

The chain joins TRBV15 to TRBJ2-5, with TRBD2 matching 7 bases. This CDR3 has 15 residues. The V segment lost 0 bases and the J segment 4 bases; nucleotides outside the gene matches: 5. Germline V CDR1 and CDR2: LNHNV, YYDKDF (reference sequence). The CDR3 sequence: CATSRDGTGGETQYF. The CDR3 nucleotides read TGTGCCACCAGCAGAGATGGAACGGGAGGAGAGACCCAGTACTTC.

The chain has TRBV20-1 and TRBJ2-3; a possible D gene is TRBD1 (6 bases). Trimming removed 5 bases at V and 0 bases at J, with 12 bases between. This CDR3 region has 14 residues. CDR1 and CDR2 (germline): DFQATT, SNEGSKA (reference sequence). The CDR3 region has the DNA TGCAGTGCTTGGACAGCTGCTAGCACAGATACGCAGTATTTT. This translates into CSAWTAASTDTQYF.

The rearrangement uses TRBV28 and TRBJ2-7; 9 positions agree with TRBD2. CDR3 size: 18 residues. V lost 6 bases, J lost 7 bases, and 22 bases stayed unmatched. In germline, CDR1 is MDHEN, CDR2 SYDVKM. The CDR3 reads CASRGDGGGSGSFREQYF. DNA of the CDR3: TGTGCCAGCAGGGGGGATGGGGGTGGTAGCGGGAGCTTCCGGGAGCAGTACTTC.

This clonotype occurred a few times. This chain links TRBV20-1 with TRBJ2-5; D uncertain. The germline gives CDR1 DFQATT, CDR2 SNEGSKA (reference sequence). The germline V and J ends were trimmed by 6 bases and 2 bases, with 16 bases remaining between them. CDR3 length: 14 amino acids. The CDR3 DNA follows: TGCAGTGCAATCACCCGACCTGAGCAAGAGACCCAGTACTTC. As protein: CSAITRPEQETQYF.

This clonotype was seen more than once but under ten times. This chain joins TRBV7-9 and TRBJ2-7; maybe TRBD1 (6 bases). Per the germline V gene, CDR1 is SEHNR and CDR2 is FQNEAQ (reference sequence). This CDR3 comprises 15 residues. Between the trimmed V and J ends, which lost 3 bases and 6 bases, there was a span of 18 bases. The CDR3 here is CASSFSSTGRVEQYF. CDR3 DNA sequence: TGTGCCAGCAGCTTTAGCTCAACAGGGCGAGTCGAGCAGTACTTC.

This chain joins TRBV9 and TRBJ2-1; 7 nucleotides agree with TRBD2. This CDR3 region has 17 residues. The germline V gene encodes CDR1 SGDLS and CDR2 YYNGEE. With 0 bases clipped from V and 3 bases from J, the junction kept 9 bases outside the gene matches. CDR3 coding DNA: TGTGCCAGCAGCGTAGGGTTTACAGCGGGACGCTACAATGAGCAGTTCTTC. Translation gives CASSVGFTAGRYNEQFF.

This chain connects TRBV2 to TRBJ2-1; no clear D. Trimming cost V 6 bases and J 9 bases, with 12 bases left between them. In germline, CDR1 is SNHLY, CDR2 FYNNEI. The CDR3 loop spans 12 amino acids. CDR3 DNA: TGTGCCAGCAGCCGACCCTTAGGTGAGCAGTTCTTC. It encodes CASSRPLGEQFF.

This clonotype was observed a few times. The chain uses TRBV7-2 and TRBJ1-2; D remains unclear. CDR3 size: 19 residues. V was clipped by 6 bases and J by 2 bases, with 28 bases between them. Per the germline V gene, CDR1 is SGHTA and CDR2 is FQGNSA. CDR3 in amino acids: CASRLLGLPRARANYGYTF. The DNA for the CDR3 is TGTGCCAGCAGATTGCTAGGCCTGCCGCGAGCGAGGGCGAACTATGGCTACACCTTC.

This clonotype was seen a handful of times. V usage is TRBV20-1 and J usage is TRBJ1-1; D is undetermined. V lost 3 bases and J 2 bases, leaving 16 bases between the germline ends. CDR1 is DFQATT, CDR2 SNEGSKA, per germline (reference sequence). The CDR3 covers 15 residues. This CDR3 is CSARRQSRGNTEAFF. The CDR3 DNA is TGCAGTGCTAGGAGGCAGTCCCGAGGCAACACTGAAGCTTTCTTT.

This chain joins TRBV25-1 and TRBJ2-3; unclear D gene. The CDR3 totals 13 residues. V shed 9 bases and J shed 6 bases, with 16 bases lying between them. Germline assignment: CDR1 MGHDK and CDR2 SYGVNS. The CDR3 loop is CASALLVVDTQYF. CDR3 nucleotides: TGTGCCAGTGCCCTCCTAGTCGTGGATACGCAGTATTTT.

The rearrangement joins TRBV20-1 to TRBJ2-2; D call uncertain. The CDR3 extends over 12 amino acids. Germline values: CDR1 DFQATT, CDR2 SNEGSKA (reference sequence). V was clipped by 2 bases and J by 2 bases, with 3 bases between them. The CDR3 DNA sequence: TGCAGTGCTAGACTCAACACCGGGGAGCTGTTTTTT. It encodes CSARLNTGELFF.

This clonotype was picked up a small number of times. In DNA form, the CDR3 reads TGTGCCAGCAAAAGGGTTGTGGTAAACACTGAAGCTTTCTTT. Its protein is CASKRVVVNTEAFF. The chain links TRBV7-2 to TRBJ1-1; D gene ambiguous. The CDR3 has 14 amino acids. Per the germline V gene, CDR1 is SGHTA and CDR2 is FQGNSA. V lost 7 bases and J lost 2, with 14 bases in between.

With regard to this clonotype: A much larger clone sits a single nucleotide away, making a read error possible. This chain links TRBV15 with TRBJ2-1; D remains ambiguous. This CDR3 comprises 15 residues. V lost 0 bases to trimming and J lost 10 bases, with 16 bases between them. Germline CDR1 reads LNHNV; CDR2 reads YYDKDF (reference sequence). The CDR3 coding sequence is TGTGCCACCAGCAGAGATCGCGCTGGCCCTAGGGAGCAGTTCTTC. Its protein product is CATSRDRAGPREQFF.